This T cell receptor (beta chain) was sequenced in a study of blood T cell repertoires in COVID-19. The protocol was immunoSEQ multiplex PCR, while the TCRdb copy is restricted to in-frame clones and leaves out a portion. The data hold fewer than 150,000 clones, with around nine tenths observed a single time. This clone was seen only once. V was shortened by 1 base and J by 8 bases, with 8 bases between the two germline ends. Germline CDR1 reads ENHRY; CDR2 reads SYGVKD. The CDR3 totals 12 residues. This TCR derives from a human donor in a cohort sampled during active COVID-19. Source material: peripheral blood. V usage is TRBV10-3 and J usage is TRBJ1-1; the D gene is possibly TRBD1 (5 bases). DNA for the CDR3: TGTGCCATCAGTGAGTGGGGGGGGGAAGCTTTCTTT. Amino acids: CAISEWGGEAFF.